This T cell receptor (beta chain) originates from a study of technical replicates of blood from several donors. Some clones are missing from TCRdb's copy, which holds only in-frame ones; the method was immunoSEQ multiplex PCR. Of about 89,000 clones in the sample, approximately 96% are singletons; the top ten hold 0.24%. Germline V gene data show CDR1 as SGDLS and CDR2 as YYNGEE. Deletions cut 0 bases from V and 6 bases from J, with 12 bases between. The CDR3 contains 15 residues. This TCR came from a human donor in good health. This chain uses TRBV9 with TRBJ2-2; a weak D match, TRBD1 (7 bases). The sequencing sample was made of T cells isolated from PBMCs. The CDR3 DNA reads as TGTGCCAGCAGCGTAGTGTCAGGGGGGCCCGGGGAGCTGTTTTTT. This translates into CASSVVSGGPGELFF.